Listed below are T cell receptor beta chains from one sample, sequenced in a study of blood T cell repertoires in COVID-19. Assay: immunoSEQ multiplex PCR; the TCRdb copy retains only in-frame clones and omits some. The data show roughly 45,000 clones, with roughly 93% seen just once and roughly 0.99% held by the top ten. The specimen was peripheral blood. These receptor sequences come from a man aged 60 to 69 with COVID-19, enrolled during active disease. CDR3s include the opening cysteine and the closing phenylalanine or tryptophan. The order of the fields is CDR3 protein, J gene, clone size, CDR3 length, V gene. Rows may omit the clone size; those that give it use once, few, many or a size class.

cdr3_aa: CATSRDRTGELFF
j_call: TRBJ2-2
clone_size: -
cdr3_length: 13
v_call: TRBV15

cdr3_aa: CASSQARGLGTQTSYNEQFF
j_call: TRBJ2-1
clone_size: once
cdr3_length: 20
v_call: TRBV4-3

cdr3_aa: CASSPLAPISSETQYF
j_call: TRBJ2-5
clone_size: -
cdr3_length: 16
v_call: TRBV3-1/TRBV3-2

cdr3_aa: CASSLTSGNTDTQYF
j_call: TRBJ2-3
clone_size: once
cdr3_length: 15
v_call: TRBV5-1

cdr3_aa: CASSQEGAGYNEQFF
j_call: TRBJ2-1
clone_size: -
cdr3_length: 15
v_call: TRBV3-1/TRBV3-2

cdr3_aa: CAIRDYLNNEQFF
j_call: TRBJ2-1
clone_size: -
cdr3_length: 13
v_call: TRBV2

cdr3_aa: CASSSQSNQPQHF
j_call: TRBJ1-5
clone_size: -
cdr3_length: 13
v_call: TRBV6-6

cdr3_aa: CASSLAEGGYNEQFF
j_call: TRBJ2-1
clone_size: -
cdr3_length: 15
v_call: TRBV11-2

cdr3_aa: CASDPTGQGNYGYTF
j_call: TRBJ1-2
clone_size: -
cdr3_length: 15
v_call: TRBV28

cdr3_aa: CASSLAGGSPYGYTF
j_call: TRBJ1-2
clone_size: -
cdr3_length: 15
v_call: TRBV5-5

cdr3_aa: CAISVGGARTYEQYF
j_call: TRBJ2-7
clone_size: -
cdr3_length: 15
v_call: TRBV10-3

cdr3_aa: CAWEGAYYNSPLHF
j_call: TRBJ1-6
clone_size: -
cdr3_length: 14
v_call: TRBV30

cdr3_aa: CASSFQGGEAFF
j_call: TRBJ1-1
clone_size: -
cdr3_length: 12
v_call: TRBV7-3

cdr3_aa: CASRTVTGGRQPQHF
j_call: TRBJ1-5
clone_size: -
cdr3_length: 15
v_call: TRBV6-6

cdr3_aa: CAISEETAEAFF
j_call: TRBJ1-1
clone_size: -
cdr3_length: 12
v_call: TRBV10-3

cdr3_aa: CASSWQGPTEAFF
j_call: TRBJ1-1
clone_size: once
cdr3_length: 13
v_call: TRBV5-1

cdr3_aa: CASSYSGSFRGTGELFF
j_call: TRBJ2-2
clone_size: -
cdr3_length: 17
v_call: TRBV6-7

cdr3_aa: CASRRRSAWDTEAFF
j_call: TRBJ1-1
clone_size: -
cdr3_length: 15
v_call: TRBV28

cdr3_aa: CASSPDRVTHTEAFF
j_call: TRBJ1-1
clone_size: -
cdr3_length: 15
v_call: TRBV18

cdr3_aa: CASSLATYYEQYF
j_call: TRBJ2-7
clone_size: -
cdr3_length: 13
v_call: TRBV7-9

cdr3_aa: CASTPRDRGRNQPQHF
j_call: TRBJ1-5
clone_size: -
cdr3_length: 16
v_call: TRBV19

cdr3_aa: CASSLFSRGSSYNEQFF
j_call: TRBJ2-1
clone_size: -
cdr3_length: 17
v_call: TRBV7-2

cdr3_aa: CASSQEGLLAGVTGELFF
j_call: TRBJ2-2
clone_size: -
cdr3_length: 18
v_call: TRBV4-2

cdr3_aa: CASSLPGQGANEQFF
j_call: TRBJ2-1
clone_size: -
cdr3_length: 15
v_call: TRBV7-3

cdr3_aa: CASSSMDRGGNTEAFF
j_call: TRBJ1-1
clone_size: -
cdr3_length: 16
v_call: TRBV5-1

cdr3_aa: CASSLEWGRAEKLFF
j_call: TRBJ1-4
clone_size: -
cdr3_length: 15
v_call: TRBV5-1

cdr3_aa: CASSVAEGREGRSETQYF
j_call: TRBJ2-5
clone_size: -
cdr3_length: 18
v_call: TRBV9

cdr3_aa: CSASEGGLGNQPQHF
j_call: TRBJ1-5
clone_size: -
cdr3_length: 15
v_call: TRBV20-1

cdr3_aa: CASSLDPDYGYTF
j_call: TRBJ1-2
clone_size: -
cdr3_length: 13
v_call: TRBV7-9

cdr3_aa: CASSDAGTGNEKLFF
j_call: TRBJ1-4
clone_size: once
cdr3_length: 15
v_call: TRBV27

cdr3_aa: CASSLDRGSKLFF
j_call: TRBJ1-4
clone_size: -
cdr3_length: 13
v_call: TRBV11-1

cdr3_aa: CASSLSTGYYGYTF
j_call: TRBJ1-2
clone_size: -
cdr3_length: 14
v_call: TRBV28

cdr3_aa: CASRPGARNTQYF
j_call: TRBJ2-3
clone_size: -
cdr3_length: 13
v_call: TRBV12-3/TRBV12-4

cdr3_aa: CASSMTGASYGYTF
j_call: TRBJ1-2
clone_size: -
cdr3_length: 14
v_call: TRBV28

cdr3_aa: CAWSSGDWVPQHF
j_call: TRBJ1-5
clone_size: -
cdr3_length: 13
v_call: TRBV30

cdr3_aa: CASSPGTGGYTF
j_call: TRBJ1-2
clone_size: -
cdr3_length: 12
v_call: TRBV12-3/TRBV12-4

cdr3_aa: CASSWTEMNTEAFF
j_call: TRBJ1-1
clone_size: -
cdr3_length: 14
v_call: TRBV6-5

cdr3_aa: CASSQVSYGYTF
j_call: TRBJ1-2
clone_size: -
cdr3_length: 12
v_call: TRBV3-1/TRBV3-2

cdr3_aa: CASSPRGANAAYEQYF
j_call: TRBJ2-7
clone_size: -
cdr3_length: 16
v_call: TRBV6-6

cdr3_aa: CASSPGGLNTEAFF
j_call: TRBJ1-1
clone_size: -
cdr3_length: 14
v_call: TRBV18

cdr3_aa: CASSYSNRARYGYTF
j_call: TRBJ1-2
clone_size: -
cdr3_length: 15
v_call: TRBV6-5

cdr3_aa: CASSRQGTDTEAFF
j_call: TRBJ1-1
clone_size: -
cdr3_length: 14
v_call: TRBV2

cdr3_aa: CATSTFGTEGYEKLFF
j_call: TRBJ1-4
clone_size: -
cdr3_length: 16
v_call: TRBV15

cdr3_aa: CASRPQDRSNQPQHF
j_call: TRBJ1-5
clone_size: -
cdr3_length: 15
v_call: TRBV6-6

cdr3_aa: CATQDKGTEAFF
j_call: TRBJ1-1
clone_size: -
cdr3_length: 12
v_call: TRBV24-1

cdr3_aa: CASSQGSRGQHNTEAFF
j_call: TRBJ1-1
clone_size: -
cdr3_length: 17
v_call: TRBV4-3

cdr3_aa: CAWSVRGQGYTF
j_call: TRBJ1-2
clone_size: -
cdr3_length: 12
v_call: TRBV30

cdr3_aa: CASSLAQGGEQYF
j_call: TRBJ2-7
clone_size: few
cdr3_length: 13
v_call: TRBV7-8

cdr3_aa: CASSSGQGVYNEQFF
j_call: TRBJ2-1
clone_size: -
cdr3_length: 15
v_call: TRBV18

cdr3_aa: CASSQQISGNTIYF
j_call: TRBJ1-3
clone_size: -
cdr3_length: 14
v_call: TRBV7-2

cdr3_aa: CASSSEIRQGRAYNSPLHF
j_call: TRBJ1-6
clone_size: -
cdr3_length: 19
v_call: TRBV5-5

cdr3_aa: CASSIRGGSYNEQFF
j_call: TRBJ2-1
clone_size: -
cdr3_length: 15
v_call: TRBV19

cdr3_aa: CASSLPGENTEAFF
j_call: TRBJ1-1
clone_size: -
cdr3_length: 14
v_call: TRBV5-1

cdr3_aa: CSVEGQGADGYTF
j_call: TRBJ1-2
clone_size: once
cdr3_length: 13
v_call: TRBV29-1

cdr3_aa: CASSSGGVPQTQYF
j_call: TRBJ2-5
clone_size: -
cdr3_length: 14
v_call: TRBV5-4

cdr3_aa: CASSLAGVGTTEAFF
j_call: TRBJ1-1
clone_size: -
cdr3_length: 15
v_call: TRBV28

cdr3_aa: CAIRTTGARNSGGELFF
j_call: TRBJ2-2
clone_size: -
cdr3_length: 17
v_call: TRBV10-3

cdr3_aa: CASSGDRDQPQHF
j_call: TRBJ1-5
clone_size: -
cdr3_length: 13
v_call: TRBV4-1

cdr3_aa: CASSYGTERLSPQHF
j_call: TRBJ1-5
clone_size: -
cdr3_length: 15
v_call: TRBV6-2/TRBV6-3